This TCR beta chain was identified in a study of cytomegalovirus exposure and HLA in healthy donors. General study results and limits: Later analysis revealed greater clonal expansion in HLA-associated TCR beta chains than in equally common others.

The CDR3 consists of 15 residues. Germline lookup yields CDR1 MNHEY and CDR2 SVGAGI. J lost 3 bases, V lost 5 bases, and 3 bases had no gene match. A remark on this clone: The antigen is unknown.

13 Jbeta primers and 60 Vbeta primers were used for the PCR. In the authors' methods: Approximately 11 million shared chains were among about 80 million unique TCR beta chains counted in a later analysis. Data came from immunoSEQ multiplex PCR; TCRdb stores just in-frame clones and leaves some out. The DNA was the basis for D and trimming; V, J and clone size are from that table. Of 200,000 to 250,000 clones listed, around 76% are singletons. The TCR was taken from a woman aged 40 to 50 in good health and CMV-seropositive. The chain has TRBV6-5 and TRBJ2-1; 11 bases match TRBD2. The material sequenced was PBMCs. The CDR3 region is CASSSTSGGYNEQFF. CDR3 nucleotide sequence: TGTGCCAGCAGTAGCACTAGCGGGGGCTACAATGAGCAGTTCTTC.